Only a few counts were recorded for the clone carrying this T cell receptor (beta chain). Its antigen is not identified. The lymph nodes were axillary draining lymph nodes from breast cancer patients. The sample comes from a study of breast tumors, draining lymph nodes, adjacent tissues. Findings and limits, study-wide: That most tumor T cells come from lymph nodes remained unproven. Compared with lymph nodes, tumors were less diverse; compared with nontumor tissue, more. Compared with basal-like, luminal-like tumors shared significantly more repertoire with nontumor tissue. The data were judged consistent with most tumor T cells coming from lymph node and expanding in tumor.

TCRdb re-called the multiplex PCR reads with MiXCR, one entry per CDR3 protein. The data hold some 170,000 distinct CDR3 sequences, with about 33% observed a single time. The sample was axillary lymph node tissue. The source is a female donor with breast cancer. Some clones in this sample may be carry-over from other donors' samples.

The CDR3 DNA sequence: TGTGCCAGCAGTTTCCACCTAGCAAAGTTATCCTACGAGCAGTACTTC. Amino acids: CASSFHLAKLSYEQYF. The chain couples TRBV28 to TRBJ2-7; tentatively, D is TRBD2 (5 bases). V lost 3 bases and J 1 base, leaving 16 bases between the germline ends. Germline values: CDR1 MDHEN, CDR2 SYDVKM. This CDR3 spans 16 amino acids.